The 13 T cell receptor beta chains below were found in one sample sequenced in a study of blood T cell repertoires in COVID-19. Clones were read by immunoSEQ multiplex PCR, and TCRdb kept only the in-frame ones, dropping some. The sample lists fewer than 200,000 clones; 89% were seen once. Sequencing input: peripheral blood. The receptors originated from a man between 18 and 29 years old who had recovered from COVID-19.

The gene calls are TRBV3-1 (or the pseudogene TRBV3-2) and TRBJ2-7; 11 bases are shared with TRBD2. CDR3 length: 16 amino acids. Germline V gene data show CDR1 as LGHDT and CDR2 as YNNKEL (reference sequence). Losses at the gene ends were 1 base for V and 0 bases for J; bases not matched to a gene: 2. This CDR3 is CASSQVAGGSSYEQYF. The CDR3 DNA is TGTGCCAGCAGCCAAGTAGCGGGAGGGAGCTCCTACGAGCAGTACTTC.

The chain uses TRBV24-1 and TRBJ2-6; TRBD1 matches at 7 bases. The CDR3 extends over 16 amino acids. Germline V gene lookup returns CDR1 KGHDR and CDR2 SFDVKD. With V trimmed by 4 bases and J by 1 base, 3 bases remained unmatched. This chain's CDR3 is CATSDRTGSGANVLTF. The DNA for the CDR3 is TGTGCCACCAGTGACCGGACAGGTTCTGGGGCCAACGTCCTGACTTTC.

The rearrangement uses TRBV29-1 and TRBJ2-7, with 7 bases matching TRBD2. Germline V gene data show CDR1 as SQVTM and CDR2 as ANQGSEA. Trimming cost V 4 bases and J 6 bases; bases outside gene matches: 12. The CDR3 has 14 amino acids. CDR3 nucleotide sequence: TGCAGCGTTGGGTTCTTGGCGGGAGCTGCCGAGCAGTACTTC. This encodes CSVGFLAGAAEQYF.

The chain has TRBV10-1 and TRBJ1-1; no reliable D call. This CDR3 has 14 residues. Germline-derived CDR1 and CDR2 are WNHNN and SYGVQD (reference sequence). V shed 8 bases and J shed 5 bases, with 18 bases lying between them. The CDR3 sequence is CASLGRPSGTEAFF. The CDR3 nucleotides read TGCGCCAGCCTCGGGAGACCCTCGGGGACTGAAGCTTTCTTT.

This clone has more than one count but fewer than ten. The V and J genes are TRBV7-9 and TRBJ2-5, with a possible D match to TRBD1 (5 bases). Per the germline V gene, CDR1 is SEHNR and CDR2 is FQNEAQ (reference sequence). V lost 4 bases to trimming and J lost 1 base, with 13 bases between them. CDR3 size: 15 residues. Here the CDR3 DNA reads TGTGCCAGCAGCTGGGGCCAGGGATTCCAAGAGACCCAGTACTTC. This gives the protein CASSWGQGFQETQYF.

V usage is TRBV4-2 and J usage is TRBJ2-2; D might be TRBD2 (6 bases). Germline values: CDR1 LGHNA, CDR2 YNFKEQ. The CDR3 extends over 14 amino acids. V was shortened by 5 bases and J by 3 bases, with 10 bases between the two germline ends. For the CDR3, the DNA is TGTGCCAGCAGCTGGGACTTTTACACCGGGGAGCTGTTTTTT. It codes for CASSWDFYTGELFF.

The DNA for the CDR3 is TGCGCCAGCAGCCAAGATGGAGGGTTTTTTTATGGCTACACCTTC. Its translation: CASSQDGGFFYGYTF. The genes are TRBV4-1 and TRBJ1-2; D is ambiguous. The V end was cut by 0 bases, the J end by 5 bases, with 13 bases between. This CDR3 spans 15 amino acids. Germline V lookup: CDR1 MGHRA, CDR2 YSYEKL.

V gene TRBV28 combines with J gene TRBJ2-1; no reliable D call. The V end was cut by 3 bases, the J end by 2 bases, with 8 bases between. Looked up from germline, CDR1 is MDHEN and CDR2 is SYDVKM. The CDR3 sequence is 14 residues long. The CDR3 bases are TGTGCCAGCAGTTTGATAGTAGCCTACAATGAGCAGTTCTTC. This translates into CASSLIVAYNEQFF.

The J gene is TRBJ2-3, the V gene TRBV5-1; 11 bases match TRBD2. The germline gives CDR1 SGHRS, CDR2 YFSETQ. This CDR3 contains 18 residues. J lost 2 bases, V lost 3 bases, and 11 bases had no gene match. The CDR3 DNA follows: TGCGCCAGCAGCTCTACTGGACTAGCGGGCCTTTCCACAGATACGCAGTATTTT. Translating gives CASSSTGLAGLSTDTQYF.

V gene TRBV24-1 combines with J gene TRBJ2-7, with 11 bases fitting TRBD2. The CDR3 covers 16 residues. V was clipped by 4 bases and J by 3 bases; unmatched bases: 7. The germline CDR1 and CDR2 sequences are KGHDR and SFDVKD. As DNA, the CDR3 is TGTGCCACCAGTGACCCCGGGACTAGCGGTGACTACGAGCAGTACTTC. Encoded protein: CATSDPGTSGDYEQYF.

J is TRBJ2-1 and V is TRBV19; the D gene is possibly TRBD1 (5 bases). Germline CDR1 and CDR2: LNHDA and SQIVND (reference sequence). V was shortened by 3 bases and J by 3 bases, with 12 bases between the two germline ends. This CDR3 has 15 residues. The CDR3 region has the DNA TGTGCCAGTAGTATTATGGGGCGGAGCTACAATGAGCAGTTCTTC. As protein: CASSIMGRSYNEQFF. Together with reference TRBV19 and TRBJ2-1, the CDR3 gives the full variable domain: DGGITQSPKYLFRKEGQNVTLSCEQNLNHDAMYWYRQDPGQGLRLIYYSQIVNDFQKGDIAEGYSVSREKKESFPLTVTSAQKNPTAFYLCASSIMGRSYNEQFFGPGTRLTVL.

This sequence joins TRBV19 and TRBJ2-3; possible D gene TRBD2, 6 bases. The CDR3 has 15 residues. The V and J ends lost 4 bases and 1 base respectively, with 12 bases between them. CDR1 and CDR2 from the germline V gene are LNHDA and SQIVND (reference sequence). The CDR3 reads CASSSGRTGTDTQYF. The CDR3 DNA is TGTGCCAGTAGTAGTGGGAGGACCGGCACAGATACGCAGTATTTT. Based on the CDR3 plus reference TRBV19 and TRBJ2-3, the full variable domain is DGGITQSPKYLFRKEGQNVTLSCEQNLNHDAMYWYRQDPGQGLRLIYYSQIVNDFQKGDIAEGYSVSREKKESFPLTVTSAQKNPTAFYLCASSSGRTGTDTQYFGPGTRLTVL.

The CDR3 DNA is TGTGCCAGTTCGAGGGCAGGCAATCAGCCCCAGCATTTT. This gives the protein CASSRAGNQPQHF. The chain links TRBV19 to TRBJ1-5, with no clear D. The CDR3 spans 13 residues. Germline V CDR1 and CDR2: LNHDA, SQIVND (reference sequence). The V end was cut by 8 bases, the J end by 2 bases, with 10 bases between.